The rows below give T cell receptor beta chains drawn from one sample of a study of cytomegalovirus exposure and HLA in healthy donors. TCRdb's table, derived via immunoSEQ multiplex PCR, lists solely in-frame clones and lacks some. The table lists about 150,000 clones, about 89% of them singletons. The specimen sequenced was PBMCs. The receptors stem from a man aged 18 to 35 in good health and CMV-seronegative. The CDR3 runs from the conserved cysteine through the conserved F or W. The order of the fields is CDR3 DNA, CDR3 protein, J gene, D gene, clone size, V gene. The D gene is left open where the match is weak. The size field is filled for only some rows; it gives once, few, many or a size class.

TGTGCCAGCAGTCCCCTAGCGGGGGTCTACAATGAGCAGTTCTTC,CASSPLAGVYNEQFF,TRBJ2-1,TRBD2,.,TRBV6-6
TGTGCCAGCAGCGCTTGGACTCCCGGGAGCAATCAGCCCCAGCATTTT,CASSAWTPGSNQPQHF,TRBJ1-5,.,once,TRBV2
TGTGCCATCAGTGTGACCGGGACCTACGAGCAGTACTTC,CAISVTGTYEQYF,TRBJ2-7,.,.,TRBV10-3
TGTGCCTGGAGTCCTCCGGGACTGGGGGGCACTGAAGCTTTCTTT,CAWSPPGLGGTEAFF,TRBJ1-1,.,.,TRBV30
TGTGCCAGTCTCTCCTCGGGACTTTCTGAAAAACTGTTTTTT,CASLSSGLSEKLFF,TRBJ1-4,.,.,TRBV13
TGTGCCTGGATCGTAGACAGGGCGGGCACTGAAGCTTTCTTT,CAWIVDRAGTEAFF,TRBJ1-1,TRBD1,.,TRBV30
TGTGCCAGCTCACCACTGCAGGACACGAACACTGAAGCTTTCTTT,CASSPLQDTNTEAFF,TRBJ1-1,.,.,TRBV18
TGTGCCAGCAGCCAATCGGACGGGGGGGACGCTGAAGCTTTCTTT,CASSQSDGGDAEAFF,TRBJ1-1,.,.,TRBV7-8
TGTGCCAGCAACCGGGACAGAGCTAACTATGGCTACACCTTC,CASNRDRANYGYTF,TRBJ1-2,TRBD1,.,TRBV5-6
TGTGCCAGCAGCTTAAGTGGAGCGGGCACCGGGGAGCTGTTTTTT,CASSLSGAGTGELFF,TRBJ2-2,.,.,TRBV7-9
TGTGCCACCAGCAGGACAGATAGCAATCAGCCCCAGCATTTT,CATSRTDSNQPQHF,TRBJ1-5,.,.,TRBV15
TGTGCCAGCAGTCCGACAGGGAAAAACTATGGCTACACCTTC,CASSPTGKNYGYTF,TRBJ1-2,TRBD1,.,TRBV6-6
TGTGCCAGCAGCCCCGCCCAATATTTGGCAAATGAGCAGTTCTTC,CASSPAQYLANEQFF,TRBJ2-1,.,.,TRBV11-3
TGTGCCAGCAGCGTAGGAGAAACCGAGACCCAGTACTTC,CASSVGETETQYF,TRBJ2-5,.,.,TRBV9
TGCGCCAGCAGCTCGGGGACAGGGGGCGCGGATACGCAGTATTTT,CASSSGTGGADTQYF,TRBJ2-3,TRBD1,.,TRBV5-1
TGCGCCAGCAGCTTAGGACAGGGGCGCCACACTGAAGCTTTCTTT,CASSLGQGRHTEAFF,TRBJ1-1,TRBD1,.,TRBV5-1
TGTGCCAGCAGCTTGAAAGCGGGAACGAACACCGGGGAGCTGTTTTTT,CASSLKAGTNTGELFF,TRBJ2-2,TRBD2,once,TRBV7-7
TGTGCCAGCAGCTTTCCAGGGCGATACGAGCAGTACTTC,CASSFPGRYEQYF,TRBJ2-7,.,.,TRBV11-1
TGTGCCAGCAGCCCTTCCGGACTAGCGGGGGGCCAAGAGACCCAGTACTTC,CASSPSGLAGGQETQYF,TRBJ2-5,TRBD2,.,TRBV7-3
TGCGCCAGCAGCTCACAGGGAGCTAATTCACCCCTCCACTTT,CASSSQGANSPLHF,TRBJ1-6,.,.,TRBV5-1
TGTGCCAGCAGCAGGGACAGGGGGCATACTGAAGCTTTCTTT,CASSRDRGHTEAFF,TRBJ1-1,TRBD1,.,TRBV6-5
TGTGCCAGCAGTTTAGCTGGACAGTACAATGAGCAGTTCTTC,CASSLAGQYNEQFF,TRBJ2-1,.,.,TRBV28
TGTGCCAGCAGTGAAGGTACAGACACAGATACGCAGTATTTT,CASSEGTDTDTQYF,TRBJ2-3,.,.,TRBV6-1
TGTGCCAGCAGACGTTTGCGTGACACGTCAACCTACGAGCAGTACTTC,CASRRLRDTSTYEQYF,TRBJ2-7,.,.,TRBV2
TGCGCCAGCAGCTTGGCCAGGGGACTAGCGGGAGAACACAATGAGCAGTTCTTC,CASSLARGLAGEHNEQFF,TRBJ2-1,TRBD2,.,TRBV5-1
TGTGCCAGCAGCCAGAGCGGGGGACTATACAATGAGCAGTTCTTC,CASSQSGGLYNEQFF,TRBJ2-1,TRBD2,.,TRBV9
TGTGCCAGCAATGACAGCGGGGGGCGAAATGAGCAGTTCTTC,CASNDSGGRNEQFF,TRBJ2-1,TRBD2,.,TRBV6-1
TGTGCCAGCAGCCCGCGGACAGGGAGCTCCTACGAGCAGTACTTC,CASSPRTGSSYEQYF,TRBJ2-7,TRBD1,.,TRBV7-9
TGTGCCAGCAGCTTAGTATGGGCGACTAGCGGGGTCAATGAGCAGTTCTTC,CASSLVWATSGVNEQFF,TRBJ2-1,TRBD2,.,TRBV7-2
TGTGCTAGTGGTTTGTACGTAGCGGGAGCTGCGGAGACCCAGTACTTC,CASGLYVAGAAETQYF,TRBJ2-5,TRBD2,.,TRBV12-5
TGTGCCAGCAGCTTAGACATTAGAAACACCATATATTTT,CASSLDIRNTIYF,TRBJ1-3,.,.,TRBV7-8
TGTGCCAGCAGTTACTCCCAGGGGGCGAACACTGAAGCTTTCTTT,CASSYSQGANTEAFF,TRBJ1-1,TRBD1,.,TRBV6-5
TGTGCCTGGAGTGTACTTACCTCTGGAAACACCATATATTTT,CAWSVLTSGNTIYF,TRBJ1-3,.,.,TRBV30
TGTGCCAGCAAGGGAGGTGGATACACCGGGGAGCTGTTTTTT,CASKGGGYTGELFF,TRBJ2-2,.,.,TRBV6-5
TGTGCCAGCAGCTTGCCGGGACAGGGTTTAGATACGCAGTATTTT,CASSLPGQGLDTQYF,TRBJ2-3,TRBD1,.,TRBV5-6
TGTGCCAGCAGCTTAGGGAGGGGAGGCAATCAGCCCCAGCATTTT,CASSLGRGGNQPQHF,TRBJ1-5,.,.,TRBV7-8
TGCAGCGTTCGGGACGGACAGCTAAATGGCTACACCTTC,CSVRDGQLNGYTF,TRBJ1-2,.,few,TRBV29-1
TGTGCCAGCAGCTTAGGGGTGACTAGCGGGAGCTCTGAGCAGTTCTTC,CASSLGVTSGSSEQFF,TRBJ2-1,TRBD2,few,TRBV7-7
TGCGCCAGCAGCCTTTGGGCAGGGGATGAAAAACTGTTTTTT,CASSLWAGDEKLFF,TRBJ1-4,.,.,TRBV5-1
TGTGCCAGCTCACCAATAATAAATGGTGGCGAAGCTTTCTTT,CASSPIINGGEAFF,TRBJ1-1,.,few,TRBV18
TGTGCCAGCAGCTCCAGGACAGGGGATCAGCCCCAGCATTTT,CASSSRTGDQPQHF,TRBJ1-5,TRBD1,.,TRBV7-9
TGCAGCGTTGAGTCGGGACTCACAGATACGCAGTATTTT,CSVESGLTDTQYF,TRBJ2-3,.,.,TRBV29-1